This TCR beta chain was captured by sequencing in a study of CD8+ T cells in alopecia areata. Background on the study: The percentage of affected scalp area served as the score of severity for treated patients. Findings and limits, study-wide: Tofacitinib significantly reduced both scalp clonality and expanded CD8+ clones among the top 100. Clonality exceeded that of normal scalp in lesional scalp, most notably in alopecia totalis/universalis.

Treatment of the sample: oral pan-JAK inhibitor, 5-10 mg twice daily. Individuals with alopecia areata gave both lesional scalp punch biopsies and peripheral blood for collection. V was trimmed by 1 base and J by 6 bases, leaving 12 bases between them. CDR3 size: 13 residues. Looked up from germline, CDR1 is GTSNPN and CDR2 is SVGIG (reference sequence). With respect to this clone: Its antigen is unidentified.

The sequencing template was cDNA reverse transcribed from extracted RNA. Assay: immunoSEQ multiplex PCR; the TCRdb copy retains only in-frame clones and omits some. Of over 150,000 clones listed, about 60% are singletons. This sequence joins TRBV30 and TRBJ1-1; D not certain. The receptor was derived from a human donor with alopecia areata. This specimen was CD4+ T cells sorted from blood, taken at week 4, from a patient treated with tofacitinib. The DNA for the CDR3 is TGTGCCTGGAGTGAGGGCAGTCGGGCTGAAGCTTTCTTT. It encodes CAWSEGSRAEAFF. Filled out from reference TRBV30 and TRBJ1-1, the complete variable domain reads SQTIHQWPATLVQPVGSPLSLECTVEGTSNPNLYWYRQAAGRGLQLLFYSVGIGQISSEVPQNLSASRPQDRQFILSSKKLLLSDSGFYLCAWSEGSRAEAFFGQGTRLTVV.